This T cell receptor beta chain was profiled in a study of shared clonotypes between healthy human individuals. Notes on the study in general: Sharing across four donors was highest in naive CD4 (approximately 5%) and lowest in memory CD8 (roughly 0.4%).

The repertoire was sequenced with immunoSEQ multiplex PCR; TCRdb's copy has only in-frame clones and lacks some. The repertoire consists of 2 million or so clones, with about 95% occurring once and the leading ten covering 0.1% to 0.15%. The CDR3 has 12 residues. Trimming took off 3 bases at V and 13 bases at J, with 15 bases between the two ends. CDR1 and CDR2 from the germline V gene are SGHNT and YYREEE (reference sequence). Subsets obtained from CD4+ cells comprised CD45RA+ naive and CD45RA-negative memory cells. On this clone: What it recognizes is unknown.

Sequences were obtained from naive CD4+ T cells sorted from blood. Subset defined: CD45RA+ positively selected. This clonotype was obtained from a man aged 18 to 29 in good health. The gene calls are TRBV5-4 and TRBJ2-3; perhaps TRBD2 as D (6 bases). As DNA, the CDR3 is TGTGCCAGCAGCTACGGGACTCCGGTTAAGTATTTT. Protein product: CASSYGTPVKYF.